A selection of T cell receptor beta chains follows, all from one sample in a study of spatial heterogeneity in lung cancer. In TCRdb, the 5' RACE reads were re-called with MiXCR into one record per CDR3 protein. The profile covers about 15,000 distinct CDR3 sequences, with roughly 6.6% appearing a single time and 8.9% taken by the ten largest. The sample here was lung tumor tissue, taken at surgery. These receptors were obtained from a male donor with early-stage non-small cell lung cancer. The conserved cysteine and the conserved F or W are not part of the CDR3 here. The order of the fields is D gene, J gene, V gene, CDR3 protein. D genes are given only for firm matches.

NA	TRBJ2-2	TRBV3-1	ASSQFRQYTGELF
NA	TRBJ1-5	TRBV6-2/TRBV6-3	ASSYAGGNNQPQH
TRBD2	TRBJ2-3	TRBV19	ASNPGLRTDTQY
NA	TRBJ1-3	TRBV28	ASSLYPDSGNTIY
TRBD1	TRBJ2-5	TRBV7-2	ASSQDRGETQY
TRBD2	TRBJ2-1	TRBV20-1	SARRRELNEQF
TRBD2	TRBJ2-1	TRBV5-5	ASSLDGTSYNEQF
TRBD1	TRBJ2-5	TRBV3-1	ASSETGGRGETQY
TRBD1	TRBJ2-3	TRBV2	ASSEPTGGVQY
TRBD2	TRBJ2-3	TRBV6-1	AIGTSGSPDTQY
NA	TRBJ1-2	TRBV20-1	SAREAGGLYGYT
NA	TRBJ1-1	TRBV5-1	ASSLRGPGNTEAF
NA	TRBJ1-1	TRBV29-1	SVVRQYMNTEAF
TRBD2	TRBJ2-1	TRBV12-3/TRBV12-4	ASRTGTSVSNNEQF
NA	TRBJ2-5	TRBV19	ASRRSWGYQETQY
TRBD1	TRBJ2-5	TRBV27	ASSLSGDRTQY
TRBD1	TRBJ2-5	TRBV24-1	ATSSTGTGGAETQY
NA	TRBJ2-1	TRBV24-1	ATWTSGSYNEQF
NA	TRBJ1-6	TRBV7-2	ASRKGRESSYNSPLH
TRBD1	TRBJ2-2	TRBV6-6	ASSYTGGRTGELF
NA	TRBJ2-4	TRBV20-1	SARDFAGQQNIQY
NA	TRBJ2-4	TRBV18	ASSPPTVKNIQY
TRBD1	TRBJ1-1	TRBV11-2	ASSFGTGEAF
NA	TRBJ1-2	TRBV11-2	ASSPRALNYGYT
NA	TRBJ2-2	TRBV18	ASSPRSNTGELF
NA	TRBJ1-4	TRBV27	ASGSREEKLF
NA	TRBJ1-6	TRBV6-5	ASSPWGGSLH
TRBD2	TRBJ2-2	TRBV2	ASAGGPGELF
NA	TRBJ2-1	TRBV5-1	ASSLEGYQYNEQF
NA	TRBJ2-5	TRBV19	ASSINPWETQY
NA	TRBJ1-5	TRBV6-5	ASSPIPWNQPQH
NA	TRBJ2-1	TRBV11-3	ASSSDRYNEQF
TRBD2	TRBJ2-2	TRBV19	ASTPWTSGNTGELF
NA	TRBJ2-2	TRBV18	ASSPSGGSVTGELF
NA	TRBJ2-1	TRBV5-1	ASSSLTLGGERAYNEQF
TRBD2	TRBJ2-3	TRBV3-1	ASSLTSGRVVDTQY
NA	TRBJ2-3	TRBV20-1	SATAGTGEAQY
NA	TRBJ1-1	TRBV27	ASRRARDTEAF
NA	TRBJ1-3	TRBV2	ASSGHRLVGNTIY
NA	TRBJ1-2	TRBV2	ASSGSDRGYT
NA	TRBJ1-1	TRBV19	ASREPGQANTEAF
NA	TRBJ2-2	TRBV29-1	SVGRGNTGELF
TRBD1	TRBJ1-2	TRBV7-8	ASSSTPGQGGYT
TRBD1	TRBJ2-6	TRBV4-3	ASSQDVGRDSLFSGANVLT
NA	TRBJ1-3	TRBV9	ASSEGTTGNTIY
TRBD1	TRBJ1-5	TRBV12-3/TRBV12-4	ASRGQGLNQPQH
NA	TRBJ2-5	TRBV19	ATSRSPEETQY
NA	TRBJ1-5	TRBV6-1	ASSGGWEPQH
NA	TRBJ1-1	TRBV7-9	ASSLGYTTVNTEAF
TRBD1	TRBJ1-3	TRBV28	ASSFLQGSSGNTIY
NA	TRBJ1-1	TRBV7-2	ASSPGARVNTEAF
NA	TRBJ2-7	TRBV19	ASSYRGVQY
NA	TRBJ2-1	TRBV2	ATGRLGEGEQF